This T cell receptor (beta chain) was identified during a study of blood T cell repertoires in COVID-19. Background on the study: Acute and convalescent COVID-19 specimens originated in the United States, Italy and Spain. Sample material is recorded as cDNA or gDNA derived from T cells, B-cell-depleted T cells, or PBMCs.

Methods used by the authors: Cell counts per sample came from amplifying reference gene primers. The assay was immunoSEQ multiplex PCR, and TCRdb's table has in-frame clones only and misses some. The V and J calls and clone size are taken from that table; D and trimming were inferred from the DNA. In the table there are about 240,000 clones, over 80% of which are singletons. Trimming removed 7 bases from V and 2 bases from J, with 18 bases in between. This CDR3 is built from 15 residues. Germline CDR1 reads SGHNT; CDR2 reads YENEEA. The sequence was obtained from an older woman with active or convalescent COVID-19. The material sequenced was peripheral blood. This chain uses TRBV11-3 with TRBJ2-7, with a possible D match to TRBD2 (7 bases). CDR3 bases: TGTGCCAGCACCCCTGGGGGGGGGCACCCCTACGAGCAGTACTTC. It codes for CASTPGGGHPYEQYF.